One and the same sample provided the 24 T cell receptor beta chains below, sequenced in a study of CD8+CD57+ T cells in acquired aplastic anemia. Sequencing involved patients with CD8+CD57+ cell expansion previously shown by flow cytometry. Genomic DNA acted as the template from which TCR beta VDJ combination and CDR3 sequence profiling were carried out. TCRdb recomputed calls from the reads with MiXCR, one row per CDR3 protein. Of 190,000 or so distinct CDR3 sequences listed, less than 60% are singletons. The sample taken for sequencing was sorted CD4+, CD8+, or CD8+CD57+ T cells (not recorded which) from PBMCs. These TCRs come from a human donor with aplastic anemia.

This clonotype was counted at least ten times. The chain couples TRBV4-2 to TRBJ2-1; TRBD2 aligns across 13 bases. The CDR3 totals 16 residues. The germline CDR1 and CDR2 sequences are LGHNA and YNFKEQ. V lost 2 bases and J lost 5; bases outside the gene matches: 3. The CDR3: CASSQTSGGGDNEQFF. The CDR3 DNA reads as TGTGCCAGCAGCCAAACTAGCGGGGGGGGTGACAATGAGCAGTTCTTC.

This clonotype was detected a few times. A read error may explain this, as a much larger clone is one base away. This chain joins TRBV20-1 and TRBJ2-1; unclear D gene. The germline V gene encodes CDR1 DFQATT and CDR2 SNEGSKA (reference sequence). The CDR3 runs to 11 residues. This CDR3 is CSALLYNEQLF. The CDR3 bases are TGCAGTGCTCTACTCTACAATGAGCAGCTCTTC.

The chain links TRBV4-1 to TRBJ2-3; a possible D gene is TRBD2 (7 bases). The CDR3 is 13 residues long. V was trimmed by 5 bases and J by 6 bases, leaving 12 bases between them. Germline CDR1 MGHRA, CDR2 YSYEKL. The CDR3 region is CASSGGGPDTQYF. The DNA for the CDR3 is TGCGCCAGCAGCGGGGGGGGCCCGGATACGCAGTATTTT.

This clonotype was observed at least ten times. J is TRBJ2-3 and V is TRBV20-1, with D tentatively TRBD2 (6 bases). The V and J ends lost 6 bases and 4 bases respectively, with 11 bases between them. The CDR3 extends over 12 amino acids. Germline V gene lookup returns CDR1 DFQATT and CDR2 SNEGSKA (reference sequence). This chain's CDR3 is CSAGTGADTQYF. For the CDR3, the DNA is TGCAGTGCCGGAACGGGGGCAGATACGCAGTATTTT.

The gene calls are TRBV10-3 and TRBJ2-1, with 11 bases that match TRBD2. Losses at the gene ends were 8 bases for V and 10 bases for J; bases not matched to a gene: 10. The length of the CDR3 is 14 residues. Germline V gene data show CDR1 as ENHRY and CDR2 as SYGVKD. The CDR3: CAIWASGRNNEQFF. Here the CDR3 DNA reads TGTGCCATCTGGGCTAGCGGGAGGAATAACGAGCAGTTCTTC.

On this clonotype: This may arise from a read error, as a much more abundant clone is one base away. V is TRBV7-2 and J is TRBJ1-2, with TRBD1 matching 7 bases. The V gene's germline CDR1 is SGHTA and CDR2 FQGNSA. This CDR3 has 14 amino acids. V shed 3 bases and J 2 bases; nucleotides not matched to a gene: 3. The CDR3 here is CASSLGQLNYGYTF. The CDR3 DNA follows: TGTGCCAGCAGCTTGGGACAGTTAAACTATGGCTACACCTTC.

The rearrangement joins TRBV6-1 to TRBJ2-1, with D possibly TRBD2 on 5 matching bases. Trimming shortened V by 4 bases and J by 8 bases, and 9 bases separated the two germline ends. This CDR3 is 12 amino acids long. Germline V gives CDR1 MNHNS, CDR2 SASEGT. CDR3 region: CASSVLAYEQFF. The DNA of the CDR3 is TGTGCCAGCAGTGTCTTAGCGTATGAGCAGTTCTTC.

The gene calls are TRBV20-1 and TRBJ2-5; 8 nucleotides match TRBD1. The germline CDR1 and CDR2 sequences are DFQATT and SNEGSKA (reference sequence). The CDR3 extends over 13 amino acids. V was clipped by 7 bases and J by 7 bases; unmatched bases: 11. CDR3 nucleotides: TGCAGTGTTAGGGGGACAGGATCGTGGACCCAGTACTTC. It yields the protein CSVRGTGSWTQYF.

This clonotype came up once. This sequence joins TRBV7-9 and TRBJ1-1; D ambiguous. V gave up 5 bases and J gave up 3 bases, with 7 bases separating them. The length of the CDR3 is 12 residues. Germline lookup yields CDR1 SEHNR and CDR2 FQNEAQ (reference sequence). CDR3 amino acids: CASSQSDTEAFF. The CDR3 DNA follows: TGTGCCAGCAGCCAATCTGACACTGAAGCTTTCTTT. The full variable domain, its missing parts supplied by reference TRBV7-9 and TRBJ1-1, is DTGVSQNPRHKITKRGQNVTFRCDPISEHNRLYWYRQTLGQGPEFLTYFQNEAQLEKSRLLSDRFSAERPKGSFSTLEIQRTEQGDSAMYLCASSQSDTEAFFGQGTRLTVV.

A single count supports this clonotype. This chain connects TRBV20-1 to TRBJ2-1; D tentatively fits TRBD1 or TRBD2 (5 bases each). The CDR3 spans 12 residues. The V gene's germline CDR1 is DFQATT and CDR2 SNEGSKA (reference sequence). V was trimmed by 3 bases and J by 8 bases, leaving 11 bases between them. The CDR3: CSARRRGDEQFF. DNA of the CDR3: TGCAGTGCTAGGAGAAGGGGAGATGAGCAGTTCTTC.

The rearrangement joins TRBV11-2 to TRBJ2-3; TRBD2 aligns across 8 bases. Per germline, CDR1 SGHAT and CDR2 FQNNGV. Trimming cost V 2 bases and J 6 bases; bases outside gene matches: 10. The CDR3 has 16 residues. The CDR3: CASSLRPGLASDTQYF. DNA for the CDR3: TGTGCCAGCAGCTTAAGGCCAGGACTAGCATCGGATACGCAGTATTTT.

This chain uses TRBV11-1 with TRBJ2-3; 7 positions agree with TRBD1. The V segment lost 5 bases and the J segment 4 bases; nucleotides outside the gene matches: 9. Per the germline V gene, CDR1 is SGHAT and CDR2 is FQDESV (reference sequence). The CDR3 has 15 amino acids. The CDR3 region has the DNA TGTGCCAGCAGCCTCCGACAGGGTGAGGCAGATACGCAGTATTTT. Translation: CASSLRQGEADTQYF.

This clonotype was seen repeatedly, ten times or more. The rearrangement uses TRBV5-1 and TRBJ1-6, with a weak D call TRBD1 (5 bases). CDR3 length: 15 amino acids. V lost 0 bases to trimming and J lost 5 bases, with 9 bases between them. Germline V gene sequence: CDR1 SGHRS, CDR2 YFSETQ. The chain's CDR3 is CASSLGGGDNSPLHF. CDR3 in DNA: TGCGCCAGCAGCTTGGGGGGGGGAGATAATTCACCCCTCCACTTT.

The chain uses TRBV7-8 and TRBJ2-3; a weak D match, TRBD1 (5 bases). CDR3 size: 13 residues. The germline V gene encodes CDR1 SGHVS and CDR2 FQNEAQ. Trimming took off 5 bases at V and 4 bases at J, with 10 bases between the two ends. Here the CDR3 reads CASSPPRADTQYF. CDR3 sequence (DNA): TGTGCCAGCAGCCCACCCAGGGCAGATACGCAGTATTTT.

This CDR3 reads CSAKEGPRTQYF. Written as DNA, the CDR3 is TGCAGTGCTAAAGAGGGGCCCAGGACCCAGTACTTC. J is TRBJ2-5 and V is TRBV20-1; either TRBD1 or TRBD2 may supply D (5 bases each). This CDR3 contains 12 residues. The ends were cut back, 4 bases at V and 7 bases at J, with 13 bases in the middle. Germline CDR1 and CDR2: DFQATT and SNEGSKA (reference sequence).

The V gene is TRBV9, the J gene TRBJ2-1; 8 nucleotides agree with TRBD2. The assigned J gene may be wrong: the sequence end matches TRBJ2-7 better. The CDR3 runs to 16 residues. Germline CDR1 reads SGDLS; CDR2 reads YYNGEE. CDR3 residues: CASSPTAGGTAGEQYF. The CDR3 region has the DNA TGTGCCAGCAGCCCCACCGCGGGGGGTACCGCTGGCGAGCAGTACTTC.

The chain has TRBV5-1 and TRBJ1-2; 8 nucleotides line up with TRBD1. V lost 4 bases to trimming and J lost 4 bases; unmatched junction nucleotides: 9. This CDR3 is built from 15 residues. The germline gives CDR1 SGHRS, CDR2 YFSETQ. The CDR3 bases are TGCGCCAGCAGCGGAGGGACAGGAGACGGCTATGGCTACACCTTC. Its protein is CASSGGTGDGYGYTF.

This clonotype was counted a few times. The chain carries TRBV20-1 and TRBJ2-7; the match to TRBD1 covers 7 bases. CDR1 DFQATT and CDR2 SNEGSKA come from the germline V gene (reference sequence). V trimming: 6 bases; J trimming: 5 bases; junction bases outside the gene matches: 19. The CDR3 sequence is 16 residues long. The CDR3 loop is CSANPHDRVNFDEQYF. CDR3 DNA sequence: TGCAGTGCGAACCCCCACGACAGGGTTAATTTCGACGAGCAGTACTTC.

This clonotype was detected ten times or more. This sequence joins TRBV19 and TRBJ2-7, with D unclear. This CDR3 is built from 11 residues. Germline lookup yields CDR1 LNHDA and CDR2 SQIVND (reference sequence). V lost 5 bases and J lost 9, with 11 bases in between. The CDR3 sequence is CASSEGFRQYF. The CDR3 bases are TGTGCCAGTAGTGAAGGCTTCCGGCAGTACTTC.

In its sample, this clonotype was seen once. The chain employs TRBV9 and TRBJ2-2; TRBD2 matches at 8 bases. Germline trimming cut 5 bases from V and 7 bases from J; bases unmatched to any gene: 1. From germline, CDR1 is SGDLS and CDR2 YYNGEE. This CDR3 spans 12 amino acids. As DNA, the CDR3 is TGTGCCAGCAGTCGGGGGGGCGGGGAGCTGTTTTTT. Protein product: CASSRGGGELFF.

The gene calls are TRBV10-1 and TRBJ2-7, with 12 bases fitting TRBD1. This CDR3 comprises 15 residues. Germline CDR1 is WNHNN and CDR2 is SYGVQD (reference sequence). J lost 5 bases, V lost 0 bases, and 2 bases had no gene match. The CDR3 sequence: CASSESGQGANEQYF. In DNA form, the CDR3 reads TGCGCCAGCAGTGAGTCGGGACAGGGGGCTAACGAGCAGTACTTC.

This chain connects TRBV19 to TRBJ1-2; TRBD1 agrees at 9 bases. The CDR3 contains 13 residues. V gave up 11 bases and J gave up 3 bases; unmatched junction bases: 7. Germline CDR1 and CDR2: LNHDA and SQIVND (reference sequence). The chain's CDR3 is CALKRTGDYGYTF. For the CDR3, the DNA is TGTGCCCTAAAACGGACAGGGGACTATGGCTACACCTTC.

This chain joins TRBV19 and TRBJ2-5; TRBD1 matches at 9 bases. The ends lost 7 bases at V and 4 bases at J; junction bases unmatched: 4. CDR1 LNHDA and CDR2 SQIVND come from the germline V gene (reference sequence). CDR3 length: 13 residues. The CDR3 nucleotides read TGTGCCAGTACCACGACAGGGGGAGAGACCCAGTACTTC. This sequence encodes CASTTTGGETQYF. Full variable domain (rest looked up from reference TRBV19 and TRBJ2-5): DGGITQSPKYLFRKEGQNVTLSCEQNLNHDAMYWYRQDPGQGLRLIYYSQIVNDFQKGDIAEGYSVSREKKESFPLTVTSAQKNPTAFYLCASTTTGGETQYFGPGTRLLVL.

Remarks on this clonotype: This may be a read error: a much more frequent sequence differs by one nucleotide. The CDR3 region has the DNA TGTGCCAGCAGCCTTCGTATAGGGCCTGAAGCTTTCTTT. Translated: CASSLRIGPEAFF. V and J are TRBV12-3 or TRBV12-4 and TRBJ1-1; D call uncertain. V lost 6 bases and J 6 bases, leaving 14 bases between the germline ends. CDR3 length equals 13 residues.